The 20 T cell receptor beta chains in this list originate from one sample, sequenced in a study of blood T cell repertoires in COVID-19. Repertoires were generated with immunoSEQ multiplex PCR, while TCRdb's copy carries only in-frame clones and drops some. The sample has 350,000 or so clones; around four fifths are singletons. Specimen: peripheral blood. These receptors were obtained from a man aged 30 to 39 with active or convalescent COVID-19.

As DNA, the CDR3 is TGCGCCAGCAGCCGAGAACCCAGGGGCCATCAGCCCCAGCATTTT. As protein: CASSREPRGHQPQHF. This chain joins TRBV5-1 and TRBJ1-5; perhaps TRBD1 as D (6 bases). The germline CDR1 and CDR2 sequences are SGHRS and YFSETQ. With 4 bases removed from V and 5 bases from J, the gap between germline ends came to 16 bases. The CDR3 spans 15 residues.

The chain carries TRBV6-5 and TRBJ2-1, with D possibly being TRBD1 (6 bases). The CDR3 length is 15 residues. V was clipped by 0 bases and J by 4 bases, with 10 bases between them. Germline CDR1 MNHEY, CDR2 SVGAGI. The CDR3 DNA sequence: TGTGCCAGCAGTTACTCGGGGGCGCGGTACAATGAGCAGTTCTTC. Its protein product is CASSYSGARYNEQFF.

This sequence joins TRBV15 and TRBJ1-2, with D tentatively TRBD1 (6 bases). The CDR3 is made up of 13 amino acids. The V end was cut by 3 bases, the J end by 4 bases, with 9 bases between. Germline V gene sequence: CDR1 LNHNV, CDR2 YYDKDF (reference sequence). The CDR3 loop is CATSSLDSYGYTF. As DNA, the CDR3 is TGTGCCACCAGCAGCCTGGACAGCTATGGCTACACCTTC. The full variable domain, its missing parts supplied by reference TRBV15 and TRBJ1-2, is DAMVIQNPRYQVTQFGKPVTLSCSQTLNHNVMYWYQQKSSQAPKLLFHYYDKDFNNEADTPDNFQSRRPNTSFCFLDIRSPGLGDTAMYLCATSSLDSYGYTFGSGTRLTVV.

In its sample, this clone was seen once. This chain links TRBV30 with TRBJ2-7, with D possibly being TRBD2 (5 bases). Germline values: CDR1 GTSNPN, CDR2 SVGIG (reference sequence). The CDR3 extends over 12 amino acids. V lost 4 bases and J 7 bases, leaving 14 bases between the germline ends. CDR3: CAWTRGPGEQYF. Written as DNA, the CDR3 is TGTGCCTGGACGAGAGGGCCGGGGGAGCAGTACTTC.

The chain recombines TRBV10-3 with TRBJ1-3; D uncertain. The CDR3 is 12 residues long. The germline gives CDR1 ENHRY, CDR2 SYGVKD. Trimming left V 8 bases short and J 4 bases short, with 9 bases between. The CDR3 reads CAIEGRGNTIYF. CDR3 bases: TGTGCCATCGAAGGCAGGGGAAACACCATATATTTT.

This clone has just one count. The chain employs TRBV18 and TRBJ1-2, with 7 positions matching TRBD1. V gave up 11 bases and J gave up 0 bases; unmatched junction bases: 12. Germline CDR1 is KGHSH and CDR2 is LQKENI. The CDR3 runs 15 residues. CDR3: CASSMRDSTNYGYTF. DNA for the CDR3: TGTGCCTCCTCGATGCGGGACAGTACTAACTATGGCTACACCTTC.

Concerning this clone: The junction departs from germline at one end; a sequencing error may be responsible. The same CDR3 also results from other DNA sequences found in this sample. This rearrangement joins TRBV28 to TRBJ2-5; a weak D match, TRBD1 (6 bases). Per the germline V gene, CDR1 is MDHEN and CDR2 is SYDVKM. This CDR3 has 15 residues. The CDR3 sequence is CASSPWTDPQETQYF. The CDR3 DNA reads as TGTGCCAGCAGTCCTTGGACAGACCCGCAAGAAACCCAGTACTTC.

This chain's CDR3 is CASSLGVGQVGDEQYF. Here the CDR3 DNA reads TGTGCCAGCAGCTTGGGGGTGGGACAGGTGGGCGACGAGCAGTACTTC. The chain joins TRBV5-6 to TRBJ2-7; 8 bases line up with TRBD1. The length of the CDR3 is 16 residues. V was clipped by 0 bases and J by 5 bases; unmatched bases: 10. The germline gives CDR1 SGHDT, CDR2 YYEEEE.

The chain employs TRBV5-1 and TRBJ2-2, with D unclear. The length of the CDR3 is 14 residues. The germline CDR1 and CDR2 sequences are SGHRS and YFSETQ. V lost 0 bases and J lost 6, with 9 bases in between. In nucleotides, the CDR3 is TGCGCCAGCAGCTTGGCCTCGGGTTCCGGGGAGCTGTTTTTT. Amino acid sequence: CASSLASGSGELFF.

V and J are TRBV4-1 and TRBJ2-1, with D possibly matching TRBD2 (6 bases). This CDR3 is 17 amino acids long. Germline V gene lookup returns CDR1 MGHRA and CDR2 YSYEKL. The V end lost 7 bases, the J end lost 7 bases, and 26 bases lay between the germline ends. Here the CDR3 reads CASTDDVERATANEQFF. CDR3 DNA: TGCGCCAGCACCGACGATGTAGAGCGGGCCACGGCGAATGAGCAGTTCTTC.

This rearrangement joins TRBV10-3 to TRBJ1-3; 7 bases align to TRBD1. The V gene's germline CDR1 is ENHRY and CDR2 SYGVKD. V trimming: 11 bases; J trimming: 0 bases; junction bases outside the gene matches: 7. The CDR3 runs to 14 residues. CDR3 in amino acids: CAARQGTSGNTIYF. CDR3 bases: TGTGCCGCCAGACAGGGCACCTCTGGAAACACCATATATTTT.

The V call is TRBV19, the J call TRBJ1-1; tentative D call: TRBD1 (5 bases). CDR3 length: 13 residues. The germline V gene has CDR1 LNHDA and CDR2 SQIVND (reference sequence). Trimming took 10 bases from V and 7 from J, leaving 19 bases between them. The CDR3 nucleotides are TGTGCCACCACGGGGGGTGGAAGGGATGAAGCTTTCTTT. Protein: CATTGGGRDEAFF.

This chain links TRBV9 with TRBJ2-3, with D perhaps TRBD2 (6 bases). The germline CDR1 and CDR2 sequences are SGDLS and YYNGEE. The CDR3 has 15 residues. The V gene lost 0 bases and the J gene lost 11 bases, with 19 bases spanning the gap. The CDR3 here is CASSVGNPGDARQYF. The CDR3 DNA reads as TGTGCCAGCAGCGTAGGGAATCCGGGGGATGCTAGGCAGTATTTT.

The rearrangement joins TRBV5-1 to TRBJ2-7, with 9 bases fitting TRBD2. This CDR3 comprises 18 residues. The V gene end was trimmed by 0 bases and the J gene end by 7 bases; junction bases not matched to a gene: 17. Germline assignment: CDR1 SGHRS and CDR2 YFSETQ. Here the CDR3 reads CASSLAPLTSGFSGEQYF. The CDR3 DNA reads as TGCGCCAGCAGCTTGGCCCCATTGACTAGCGGCTTTTCGGGGGAGCAGTACTTC. Together with reference TRBV5-1 and TRBJ2-7, the CDR3 gives the full variable domain: KAGVTQTPRYLIKTRGQQVTLSCSPISGHRSVSWYQQTPGQGLQFLFEYFSETQRNKGNFPGRFSGRQFSNSRSEMNVSTLELGDSALYLCASSLAPLTSGFSGEQYFGPGTRLTVT.

The chain couples TRBV12-3 or TRBV12-4 to TRBJ1-1; possible D gene TRBD1, 6 bases. V was trimmed by 5 bases and J by 3 bases, leaving 10 bases between them. CDR3 size: 13 residues. CDR3 coding DNA: TGTGCCAGCAGTCCTACAGGGTACACTGAAGCTTTCTTT. Translation gives CASSPTGYTEAFF.

This chain links TRBV3-1 (or the pseudogene TRBV3-2) with TRBJ2-7; TRBD2 matches at 10 bases. The germline V gene has CDR1 LGHDT and CDR2 YNNKEL (reference sequence). V shed 6 bases and J 0 bases; nucleotides not matched to a gene: 11. This CDR3 has 17 amino acids. The DNA for the CDR3 is TGTGCCAGCAGGAAAGGTAGCGGGGGGACAACCTCCTACGAGCAGTACTTC. Its protein product is CASRKGSGGTTSYEQYF.

This rearrangement joins TRBV7-2 to TRBJ1-1; 7 positions match TRBD1. Per germline, CDR1 SGHTA and CDR2 FQGNSA. The CDR3 is made up of 14 amino acids. The V segment lost 1 base and the J segment 4 bases; nucleotides outside the gene matches: 3. CDR3 nucleotide sequence: TGTGCCAGCAGCTTAGAATACAGGGGCACTGAAGCTTTCTTT. Amino acid sequence: CASSLEYRGTEAFF.

The chain carries TRBV13 and TRBJ1-5; TRBD1 matches at 7 bases. CDR3 size: 11 residues. V shed 6 bases, J shed 11 bases, and the junction held 4 bases outside the gene matches. Germline V gene lookup returns CDR1 PRHDT and CDR2 FYEKMQ (reference sequence). CDR3 bases: TGTGCCAGCAGTTACCAGGGGGCCCAGCATTTT. This sequence encodes CASSYQGAQHF.

The rearrangement uses TRBV15 and TRBJ2-3; 10 nucleotides line up with TRBD1. The ends lost 1 base at V and 4 bases at J; junction bases unmatched: 11. CDR1 LNHNV and CDR2 YYDKDF come from the germline V gene (reference sequence). This CDR3 spans 18 amino acids. CDR3 protein: CATSRVLTSGQGSDTQYF. The CDR3 DNA follows: TGTGCCACCAGCAGAGTCCTTACCTCGGGACAGGGGTCAGATACGCAGTATTTT.

The gene calls are TRBV5-5 and TRBJ1-5; D possibly corresponds to TRBD1 (6 bases). V was pared by 0 bases and J by 6 bases, with 13 bases between. The germline CDR1 and CDR2 sequences are SGHKS and YYEKEE (reference sequence). This CDR3 is built from 15 residues. The CDR3 region has the DNA TGTGCCAGCAGCTTGGCCCCAACAGGGTCTCAGCCCCAGCATTTT. Protein product: CASSLAPTGSQPQHF. Complete variable domain (other parts from reference TRBV5-5 and TRBJ1-5): DAGVTQSPTHLIKTRGQQVTLRCSPISGHKSVSWYQQVLGQGPQFIFQYYEKEERGRGNFPDRFSARQFPNYSSELNVNALLLGDSALYLCASSLAPTGSQPQHFGDGTRLSIL.